The 6 T cell receptor beta chains reported below all come from one sample, sequenced in a study of blood T cells in healthy people across ages. A sample-barcoded 5' primer and a J-beta primer mix were used in a second PCR of about 6 to 12 cycles. TCRdb recomputed calls from the 5' RACE reads with MiXCR, one row per CDR3 protein. The profile shows roughly 800,000 distinct CDR3 sequences, roughly 25% of them singletons. The data were also submitted as part of a second study, on T cells of mothers and their children.

The sequencing sample was made of blood. The receptors derive from a boy between 5 and 17 years old in good health.

The rearrangement joins TRBV7-9 to TRBJ2-7, with TRBD1 matching 7 bases. J gave up 9 bases and V 5 bases, and 16 bases lay outside the gene matches. This CDR3 is built from 15 residues. Germline CDR1 and CDR2: SEHNR and FQNEAQ (reference sequence). The CDR3 sequence: CASSLSQGSPFGQYF. CDR3 DNA sequence: TGTGCCAGCAGCCTCTCACAGGGGTCGCCCTTTGGGCAGTACTTC.

This chain uses TRBV7-2 with TRBJ2-3, with 11 bases matching TRBD2. V was pared by 3 bases and J by 4 bases, with 3 bases of the junction left unmatched. The CDR3 covers 15 residues. Germline CDR1 reads SGHTA; CDR2 reads FQGNSA. The CDR3 reads CASSFSGGAADTQYF. In DNA form, the CDR3 reads TGTGCCAGCAGCTTTAGCGGGGGGGCGGCAGATACGCAGTATTTT.

This clonotype has only a few counts. V usage is TRBV30 and J usage is TRBJ2-3; no reliable D call. There are 16 residues in the CDR3. Trimming removed 3 bases from V and 2 bases from J, with 18 bases in between. Germline assignment: CDR1 GTSNPN and CDR2 SVGIG (reference sequence). Here the CDR3 reads CAWSLEELFFTDTQYF. CDR3 in DNA: TGTGCCTGGAGCCTCGAGGAGCTTTTTTTCACAGATACGCAGTATTTT. The full variable domain, completed using reference TRBV30 and TRBJ2-3, is SQTIHQWPATLVQPVGSPLSLECTVEGTSNPNLYWYRQAAGRGLQLLFYSVGIGQISSEVPQNLSASRPQDRQFILSSKKLLLSDSGFYLCAWSLEELFFTDTQYFGPGTRLTVL.

J is TRBJ1-2 and V is TRBV5-1; a possible D gene is TRBD1 (5 bases). CDR1 is SGHRS and CDR2 is YFSETQ in the germline V gene. CDR3 size: 14 residues. V was pared by 0 bases and J by 6 bases, with 12 bases between. In nucleotides, the CDR3 is TGCGCCAGCAGCTTGGCAAGGGGTAGGGATGGCTACACCTTC. Translating gives CASSLARGRDGYTF.

The V and J genes are TRBV15 and TRBJ2-7; possible D gene TRBD2, 5 bases. The CDR3 contains 16 residues. Germline V gene sequence: CDR1 LNHNV, CDR2 YYDKDF (reference sequence). Between the trimmed V and J ends, which lost 3 bases and 3 bases, there was a span of 18 bases. In nucleotides, the CDR3 is TGTGCCACCAGCAGGGTTTCGGGGTCGAGGTACTACGAGCAGTACTTC. Amino acids: CATSRVSGSRYYEQYF.

The V call is TRBV20-1, the J call TRBJ1-2, with D possibly TRBD1 on 5 matching bases. The CDR3 is made up of 14 amino acids. V shed 4 bases and J shed 8 bases, with 20 bases lying between them. Germline CDR1 DFQATT, CDR2 SNEGSKA (reference sequence). The CDR3 here is CSAILEGLVGGYTF. For the CDR3, the DNA is TGCAGTGCTATTTTGGAGGGGCTCGTGGGGGGCTACACCTTC.